Here is one TCR beta chain with its context. This record comes from a study of blood T cell repertoires in COVID-19. Study summary: Italy, Spain and the United States were the sources of the convalescent and acute COVID-19 samples.

Ages ranged from roughly 18 to 100 years, with residence in 24 US areas. Each participant's cohort was designated according to participant-reported clinical history. The protocol was immunoSEQ multiplex PCR, while the TCRdb copy is restricted to in-frame clones and leaves out a portion. The repertoire has more than 250,000 clones, roughly 90% of them found once; the top ten carry about 18%. Sequenced material: PBMCs or T cells enriched from blood (not recorded which). The clonotype comes from a woman aged 25 to 45 who had recovered from COVID-19.

The CDR3 sequence is CASSFVGGGELFF. CDR3 nucleotide sequence: TGTGCCAGCAGCTTCGTCGGAGGAGGGGAGCTGTTTTTT. V gene TRBV11-3 combines with J gene TRBJ2-2; D might be TRBD2 (5 bases). Between the trimmed V and J ends, which lost 3 bases and 8 bases, there was a span of 10 bases. The CDR3 extends over 13 amino acids. CDR1 is SGHNT and CDR2 is YENEEA in the germline V gene.